Each of the 24 T cell receptor beta chains below was sequenced from the same sample in a study of blood T cell repertoires in COVID-19. The repertoire was sequenced with immunoSEQ multiplex PCR; TCRdb's copy has only in-frame clones and lacks some. Among 150,000 to 200,000 clones, around 80% were seen once, and the ten largest hold about 12%. The sequenced material came from PBMCs or T cells enriched from blood (not recorded which). These receptors were taken from a man between 50 and 59 years old who had recovered from COVID-19.

The J gene is TRBJ1-2, the V gene TRBV19, with no clear D. Germline V gene data show CDR1 as LNHDA and CDR2 as SQIVND (reference sequence). CDR3 size: 11 residues. The V and J ends lost 5 bases and 5 bases respectively, with 6 bases between them. CDR3 in DNA: TGTGCCAGTAGTTTCGGGTATGGCTACACCTTC. Its protein is CASSFGYGYTF. Full variable domain (remainder filled in from reference TRBV19 and TRBJ1-2): DGGITQSPKYLFRKEGQNVTLSCEQNLNHDAMYWYRQDPGQGLRLIYYSQIVNDFQKGDIAEGYSVSREKKESFPLTVTSAQKNPTAFYLCASSFGYGYTFGSGTRLTVV.

The gene calls are TRBV7-2 and TRBJ2-7; TRBD1 is a possible D gene (6 bases). The V gene's germline CDR1 is SGHTA and CDR2 FQGNSA. Deletions cut 3 bases from V and 0 bases from J, with 9 bases between. This CDR3 contains 14 residues. The CDR3 sequence: CASSLGHLSYEQYF. In nucleotides, the CDR3 is TGTGCCAGCAGCTTGGGACACCTCTCCTACGAGCAGTACTTC.

The chain is built from TRBV5-6 and TRBJ1-3, with D unresolved. Germline assignment: CDR1 SGHDT and CDR2 YYEEEE. The ends were cut back, 0 bases at V and 0 bases at J, with 7 bases in the middle. The CDR3 length is 15 residues. CDR3: CASSLATASGNTIYF. For the CDR3, the DNA is TGTGCCAGCAGCTTGGCTACAGCCTCTGGAAACACCATATATTTT.

The chain employs TRBV7-2 and TRBJ1-6; 10 positions agree with TRBD1. Unmatched junction bases numbered 2, after V lost 1 base and J lost 8 bases. The CDR3 consists of 15 residues. The germline gives CDR1 SGHTA, CDR2 FQGNSA. CDR3 sequence (DNA): TGTGCCAGCAGCTTAGTGACAGGGGGCGATTCACCCCTCCACTTT. This codes for CASSLVTGGDSPLHF.

The chain uses TRBV27 and TRBJ2-2; tentative D call: TRBD1 (6 bases). The CDR3 totals 15 residues. The germline V gene encodes CDR1 MNHEY and CDR2 SMNVEV (reference sequence). The ends were cut back, 6 bases at V and 0 bases at J, with 11 bases in the middle. CDR3 region: CASSVDRPNTGELFF. CDR3 in DNA: TGTGCCAGCAGCGTAGACAGGCCGAACACCGGGGAGCTGTTTTTT.

The gene calls are TRBV5-1 and TRBJ1-1; D is ambiguous. Per the germline V gene, CDR1 is SGHRS and CDR2 is YFSETQ. The germline V and J ends were trimmed by 3 bases and 2 bases, with 14 bases remaining between them. The CDR3 contains 15 residues. The chain's CDR3 is CASSSGGGGNTEAFF. The CDR3 DNA reads TGCGCCAGCAGCTCGGGTGGCGGAGGAAACACTGAAGCTTTCTTT.

The chain is built from TRBV7-2 and TRBJ2-5; D uncertain. The germline V and J ends were trimmed by 2 bases and 1 base, with 14 bases remaining between them. Germline lookup yields CDR1 SGHTA and CDR2 FQGNSA. The CDR3 is 16 amino acids. The DNA of the CDR3 is TGTGCCAGCAGCTTATTTGGTGGGTGGGCCCAAGAGACCCAGTACTTC. Translated: CASSLFGGWAQETQYF.

The gene calls are TRBV7-3 and TRBJ2-3; D might be TRBD1 (5 bases). There are 16 residues in the CDR3. V lost 5 bases to trimming and J lost 5 bases, with 20 bases between them. Germline loops: CDR1 SGHTA, CDR2 FQGTGA. The CDR3 DNA sequence: TGTGCCAGCAGCCCAACCCCACAGGATTACCTAGATACGCAGTATTTT. Its translation is CASSPTPQDYLDTQYF. The variable domain in full, with the rest retrieved from reference TRBV7-3 and TRBJ2-3, is GAGVSQTPSNKVTEKGKYVELRCDPISGHTALYWYRQSLGQGPEFLIYFQGTGAADDSGLPNDRFFAVRPEGSVSTLKIQRTERGDSAVYLCASSPTPQDYLDTQYFGPGTRLTVL.

V gene TRBV27 combines with J gene TRBJ1-4; D is unresolved. Deletions cut 4 bases from V and 8 bases from J, with 17 bases between. CDR3 length: 15 residues. CDR1 is MNHEY and CDR2 is SMNVEV in the germline V gene (reference sequence). CDR3 residues: CASSSFIGVREKLFF. The CDR3 bases are TGTGCCAGCAGTTCTTTTATAGGAGTTCGGGAAAAACTGTTTTTT. The complete variable domain, with remaining parts taken from reference TRBV27 and TRBJ1-4, reads EAQVTQNPRYLITVTGKKLTVTCSQNMNHEYMSWYRQDPGLGLRQIYYSMNVEVTDKGDVPEGYKVSRKEKRNFPLILESPSPNQTSLYFCASSSFIGVREKLFFGSGTQLSVL.

The CDR3 DNA sequence: TGTGCCAGCAGCAAAGAGACGGGGGGGCTTGTTGTGCAAGAGACCCAGTACTTC. Its protein product is CASSKETGGLVVQETQYF. The chain combines TRBV21-1 with TRBJ2-5; the D call of TRBD2 is as the table states it, not checked on the DNA. TRBV21-1 is annotated as a pseudogene. This CDR3 is built from 18 residues.

The CDR3 DNA is TGCGCCAGCAGCTTGGTGGCAGGGGGCACCTACGAGCAGTACTTC. Residues: CASSLVAGGTYEQYF. The gene calls are TRBV5-1 and TRBJ2-7; 8 bases are shared with TRBD1. This CDR3 contains 15 residues. Per the germline V gene, CDR1 is SGHRS and CDR2 is YFSETQ. J lost 2 bases, V lost 0 bases, and 4 bases had no gene match.

The CDR3 sequence is CSVANGGNQPQHF. DNA of the CDR3: TGCAGCGTTGCTAACGGAGGCAATCAGCCCCAGCATTTT. The chain carries TRBV29-1 and TRBJ1-5, with unresolved D. CDR1 and CDR2 from the germline V gene are SQVTM and ANQGSEA. This CDR3 is 13 amino acids long. Trimming pared 4 bases from V and 2 bases from J, leaving 9 bases between.

The chain is built from TRBV4-3 and TRBJ1-2, with 8 bases that match TRBD1. V shed 1 base and J 1 base; nucleotides not matched to a gene: 5. This CDR3 spans 16 amino acids. Germline loops: CDR1 LGHNA, CDR2 YSLEER. The CDR3 region is CASSQGGTGGNYGYTF. CDR3 nucleotide sequence: TGCGCCAGCAGCCAAGGTGGGACAGGTGGTAACTATGGCTACACCTTC.

The J gene is TRBJ2-7, the V gene TRBV7-2, with 7 bases that match TRBD1. V shed 5 bases and J 7 bases; nucleotides not matched to a gene: 5. This CDR3 has 12 amino acids. CDR1 is SGHTA, CDR2 FQGNSA, per germline. This CDR3 reads CASSQTGREQYF. CDR3 DNA sequence: TGTGCCAGCAGCCAGACAGGGCGGGAGCAGTACTTC.

The chain has TRBV5-4 and TRBJ2-3; tentatively, D is TRBD2 (7 bases). V lost 2 bases to trimming and J lost 4 bases, with 14 bases between them. Per the germline V gene, CDR1 is SGHNT and CDR2 is YYREEE (reference sequence). The CDR3 is 15 residues long. The CDR3 sequence: CASSFWGGGADTQYF. The DNA for the CDR3 is TGTGCCAGCAGCTTTTGGGGGGGCGGCGCAGATACGCAGTATTTT.

This clone was detected only a few times. CDR3 loop: CASSLGLGLHGYTF. CDR3 nucleotides: TGTGCCAGCAGCTTAGGTCTAGGTTTGCATGGCTACACCTTC. The gene calls are TRBV11-2 and TRBJ1-2; no reliable D call. This CDR3 is 14 amino acids long. Germline lookup yields CDR1 SGHAT and CDR2 FQNNGV. V was trimmed by 1 base and J by 6 bases, leaving 12 bases between them.

This clone was seen only once. CDR3 in amino acids: CASSWGTVNEQFF. In DNA, the CDR3 is TGTGCCAGCAGCTGGGGGACAGTTAATGAGCAGTTCTTC. The J gene is TRBJ2-1, the V gene TRBV7-8; 7 bases are a match to TRBD1. The CDR3 loop spans 13 amino acids. The junction had 4 bases not matched to a gene; V was cut back by 4 bases and J by 7 bases. Germline CDR1 reads SGHVS; CDR2 reads FQNEAQ.

The chain has TRBV5-1 and TRBJ1-6; D gene unclear. V was clipped by 0 bases and J by 3 bases, with 10 bases between them. The CDR3 contains 16 residues. Germline CDR1 reads SGHRS; CDR2 reads YFSETQ. DNA of the CDR3: TGCGCCAGCAGCTTGGAAGCGGCGAGCTATAATTCACCCCTCCACTTT. It is translated as CASSLEAASYNSPLHF.

In its sample, this clone was seen a few times. The rearrangement links TRBV23-1 to TRBJ2-3; D gene uncertain. TRBV23-1 is annotated as an ORF whose role is uncertain. Trimming removed 3 bases from V and 0 bases from J, with 4 bases in between. The CDR3 has 13 residues. Here the CDR3 DNA reads TGCGCCAGCAGTCAGGCCAGCACAGATACGCAGTATTTT. This codes for CASSQASTDTQYF.

This clone came up once. The V and J genes are TRBV27 and TRBJ2-5; tentatively, D is TRBD2 (6 bases). CDR1 MNHEY and CDR2 SMNVEV come from the germline V gene (reference sequence). The CDR3 has 13 residues. V lost 5 bases and J lost 1, with 8 bases in between. The CDR3 DNA reads TGTGCCAGCAGTAGGAGGGGCCAAGAGACCCAGTACTTC. Protein product: CASSRRGQETQYF.

In this sample, this clone turned up a few times. The rearrangement joins TRBV5-6 to TRBJ2-1; TRBD2 matches 7 bases. The CDR3 extends over 16 amino acids. The trim removed 4 bases at V and 7 bases at J, leaving 14 bases unmatched. Germline lookup yields CDR1 SGHDT and CDR2 YYEEEE. Written as DNA, the CDR3 is TGTGCCAGCAGCCTGAGCGGGGCCCTTGCTTGGAATGAGCAGTTCTTC. This codes for CASSLSGALAWNEQFF. Full variable domain (rest looked up from reference TRBV5-6 and TRBJ2-1): DAGVTQSPTHLIKTRGQQVTLRCSPKSGHDTVSWYQQALGQGPQFIFQYYEEEERQRGNFPDRFSGHQFPNYSSELNVNALLLGDSALYLCASSLSGALAWNEQFFGPGTRLTVL.

This chain joins TRBV9 and TRBJ1-2; TRBD1 agrees at 8 bases. The CDR3 length is 15 residues. Unmatched junction bases numbered 6, after V lost 0 bases and J lost 5 bases. CDR1 and CDR2 (germline): SGDLS, YYNGEE. DNA for the CDR3: TGTGCCAGCAGCGTAGGCCCCCGGACAGGGTATGGCTACACCTTC. Translation gives CASSVGPRTGYGYTF.

The rearrangement uses TRBV25-1 and TRBJ2-1; D possibly corresponds to TRBD2 (7 bases). V was cut by 5 bases and J by 0 bases, with 14 bases left in between. Germline CDR1 MGHDK, CDR2 SYGVNS. This CDR3 region has 16 residues. The CDR3 loop is CASSTGGSGSYNEQFF. CDR3 sequence (DNA): TGTGCCAGCAGTACGGGGGGCTCGGGCTCCTACAATGAGCAGTTCTTC.

J is TRBJ2-5 and V is TRBV3-1 (or the pseudogene TRBV3-2); 7 bases line up with TRBD2. The J segment lost 6 bases and the V segment lost 0 bases, leaving 7 bases of the junction unmatched. Germline-derived CDR1 and CDR2 are LGHDT and YNNKEL (reference sequence). This CDR3 contains 15 residues. DNA of the CDR3: TGTGCCAGCAGCCAAGATTCAGCGGGGAGACAGACCCAGTACTTC. Encoded protein: CASSQDSAGRQTQYF.